This T cell receptor (beta chain) was found in a study of blood T cell repertoires in COVID-19. This clone came up once. The CDR3 sequence is 14 residues long. The V and J ends lost 3 bases and 0 bases respectively, with 9 bases between them. Germline V gives CDR1 GTSNPN, CDR2 SVGIG (reference sequence). TCRdb's table, derived via immunoSEQ multiplex PCR, lists solely in-frame clones and lacks some. Of about 250,000 clones listed, nearly 90% are singletons. The receptor was isolated from a woman aged 60-75 years with COVID-19, enrolled during active disease. The J gene is TRBJ2-1, the V gene TRBV30; TRBD2 might be the D (5 bases). The sample consisted of peripheral blood. CDR3 amino acids: CAWSEGVSYNEQFF. The CDR3 DNA sequence: TGTGCCTGGAGCGAGGGAGTCTCCTACAATGAGCAGTTCTTC. Supplemented by reference TRBV30 and TRBJ2-1, the full variable domain reads SQTIHQWPATLVQPVGSPLSLECTVEGTSNPNLYWYRQAAGRGLQLLFYSVGIGQISSEVPQNLSASRPQDRQFILSSKKLLLSDSGFYLCAWSEGVSYNEQFFGPGTRLTVL.